The clone carrying this TCR beta chain has more than one count but fewer than ten. Germline CDR1 is MNHEY and CDR2 is SMNVEV (reference sequence). The CDR3 length is 15 residues. Trimming shortened V by 6 bases and J by 2 bases, and 17 bases separated the two germline ends. Unique molecular identifiers featured in how the TCRbeta library was prepared. TCRdb re-derived calls from the PCR reads in MiXCR, one entry per CDR3 protein. The repertoire holds 640,000 or so distinct CDR3 sequences, with roughly 17% as singletons. The sample originates from a study of T-cell reconstitution after alpha-beta-depleted transplantation in children.

The source was PBMCs from the stem cell graft donor, collected from the stem cell graft. The source of this sequence is a human donor who donated a stem cell graft to a child with acute myeloid leukemia. This chain uses TRBV27 with TRBJ2-7; a weak D match, TRBD1 (5 bases). CDR3: CASSLKGQGTYEQYF. CDR3 in DNA: TGTGCCAGCAGCCTAAAGGGTCAGGGCACCTACGAGCAGTACTTC.